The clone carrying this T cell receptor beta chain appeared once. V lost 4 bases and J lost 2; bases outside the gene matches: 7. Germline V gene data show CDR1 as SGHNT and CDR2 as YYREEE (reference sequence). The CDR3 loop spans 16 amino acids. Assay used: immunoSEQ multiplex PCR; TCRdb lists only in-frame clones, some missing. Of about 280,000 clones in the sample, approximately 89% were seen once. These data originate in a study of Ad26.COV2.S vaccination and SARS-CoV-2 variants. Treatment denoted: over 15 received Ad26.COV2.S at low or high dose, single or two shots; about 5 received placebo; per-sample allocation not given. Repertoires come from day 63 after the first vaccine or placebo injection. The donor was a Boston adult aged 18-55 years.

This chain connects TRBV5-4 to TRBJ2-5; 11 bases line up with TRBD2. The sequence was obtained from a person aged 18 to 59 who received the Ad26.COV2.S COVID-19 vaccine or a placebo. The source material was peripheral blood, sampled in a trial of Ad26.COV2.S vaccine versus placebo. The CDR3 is CASSPGTSGGQETQYF. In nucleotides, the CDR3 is TGTGCCAGCAGCCCGGGGACTAGCGGAGGACAAGAGACCCAGTACTTC.